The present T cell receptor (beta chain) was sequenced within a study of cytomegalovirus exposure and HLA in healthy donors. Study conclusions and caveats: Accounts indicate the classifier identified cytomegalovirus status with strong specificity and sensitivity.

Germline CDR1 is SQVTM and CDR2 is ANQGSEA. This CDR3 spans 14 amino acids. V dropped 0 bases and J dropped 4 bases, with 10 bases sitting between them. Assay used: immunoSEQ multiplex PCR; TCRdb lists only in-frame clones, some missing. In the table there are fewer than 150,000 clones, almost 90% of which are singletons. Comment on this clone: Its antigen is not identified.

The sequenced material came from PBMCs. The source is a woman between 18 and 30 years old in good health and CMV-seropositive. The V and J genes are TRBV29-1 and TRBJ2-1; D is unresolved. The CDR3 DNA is TGCAGCGTTGAAGATCCGGGTAGGTACAATGAGCAGTTCTTC. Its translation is CSVEDPGRYNEQFF.